This T cell receptor beta chain was observed in a study of response to subunit inactivated influenza vaccine. Trimming removed 10 bases at V and 5 bases at J, with 14 bases between. Germline values: CDR1 MNHNY, CDR2 SVGAGI (reference sequence). The CDR3 extends over 12 amino acids. In its sample, this clonotype was seen a few times. TCRdb fed the RT-PCR reads into MiXCR, producing one record per CDR3 protein. Of fewer than 700,000 distinct CDR3 sequences listed, under 15% are singletons. This sample comprised PBMCs from blood, obtained more than 35 days after vaccination. This TCR derives from a man in his fifties who received an inactivated influenza vaccine. The chain couples TRBV6-6 to TRBJ1-1, with unresolved D. The CDR3 region is CATAAVGTEAFF. As DNA, the CDR3 is TGTGCCACCGCCGCGGTGGGTACTGAAGCTTTCTTT.